The following is a TCR beta chain sequence with its context. This sample is part of a study of T cells in Graves' hyperthyroidism and ophthalmopathy. The source material, RNA transcripts, was used to amplify TCR beta CDR3 regions. The study used the HTBI primer set for a first-round RT-PCR of the TCR CDR3. MiXCR was run by TCRdb on the multiplex PCR reads, yielding one entry per CDR3 protein. The data hold some 440,000 distinct CDR3 sequences, with approximately 15% observed a single time. The V end lost 8 bases, the J end lost 3 bases, and 17 bases lay between the germline ends. CDR3 length: 13 residues. Germline V gene sequence: CDR1 DFQATT, CDR2 SNEGSKA (reference sequence).

The source material was blood. The TCR was taken from a woman aged 18-29 years with Graves' hyperthyroidism. This chain links TRBV20-1 with TRBJ2-7; D is unresolved. CDR3 nucleotides: TGCAGTACCGGGCCCGTGACCCACTACGAGCAGTACTTC. This sequence encodes CSTGPVTHYEQYF.